This T cell receptor (beta chain) was sequenced in a study of T cell responses to AZD1222 COVID-19 vaccine (dated by TCRdb to 2020 to 2023). Background on the whole study: TCR sequencing covered about 230 trial participants: 207 given two doses of AZD1222 and 26 given two doses of MenACWY control vaccine. Trial participants were enrolled into age subgroups of 18-55, 56-69 and 70-plus years, which contained 148, 28 and 57 TCR-sequenced participants, respectively. Overall study outcomes, separate from this receptor: Reportedly, close to half of the unique spike-specific TCRs recognized epitopes lying outside the regions that are mutated in the B.1.351 and B.1.1.7 variants. A significant rise in spike-specific TCR breadth and depth was observed after two AZD1222 doses relative to day 0 and relative to MenACWY recipients. Because no day 14 peak-response samples were available, the repertoires could be characterized only after the peak T cell response. CD4 TCRs associated with the vaccine covered the entire spike protein, and the dominant responses were in regions 160-218 and 743-854. The 56-69-year group was small, and its depth increase did not reach significance, likely because of low power. Participants were mostly white British, with more females than males. The authors suggested clonal diversity may have been underestimated. Conclusions about previously exposed vaccinees are limited, since just 6 or 7 AZD1222 recipients were seropositive for SARS-CoV-2 at baseline.

The time point label for this specimen denotes: about 28 days (+/-7) after the second vaccine dose. Because spike-specific TCR depth and breadth did not differ between the two schedules, AZD1222 recipients who got a second dose at roughly 4 weeks were pooled with those who got a second dose at roughly 12 weeks. Vaccinee samples were obtained from the UK trials COV001 and COV002, which included a single-blind randomized controlled phase 2/3 trial of AZD1222 (ChAdOx1 nCoV-19) in healthy adults. Trial participant PBMC samples were collected at day 0 and day 28 after the second dose for TCRbeta chain sequencing. The CDR3 regions of human TCRbeta chains were subjected to immunosequencing. From the authors' description of their analysis: TCRs in the repertoires were compared against a reference library of SARS-CoV-2-specific TCRs that had been generated with the MIRA antigen-specificity platform. Breadth meant the fraction of unique TCRs that were SARS-CoV-2-associated, whereas depth meant the fraction of total T cells that were SARS-CoV-2-associated. Using the MIRA data, each spike-specific TCR was assigned both to the spike region to which the TCR was reactive and to a CD4 or CD8 class. Log10-transformed breadth and depth values were compared by one-way ANOVA with Sidak's multiple comparisons tests. Imported from immuneACCESS, the table was reduced by TCRdb to in-frame sequences with V and J called. These copies leave out some clones; in studies compared against another copy, an unresolved V gene accounts for under half, and the cause of the remainder is not known. The V and J calls and clone size come from that table; D and trimming were worked out from the DNA. The sample table lists around 180,000 clones, about 88% of them with a count of one. The ten largest make up roughly 26% of the sample.

In regard to this clone: Its antigen is not yet known. No qualities accompany the bases; no much larger clone lies one base away.

The CDR3 sequence holds 16 residues, the cysteine and phenylalanine included. The DNA shown is the 48-base CDR3, in frame from base 1. CDR1 and CDR2 are drawn from the germline V gene: SGDLS, YYNGEE. Compared with germline, V lacks 5 bases and J lacks 4 bases; bases without a gene match: 10. The sequence was collected from an adult who received the AZD1222 COVID-19 vaccine. The sample here was peripheral blood, taken 28 days after the second AZD1222 dose. Rearrangement joined TRBV9 to TRBJ2-2; 8 nucleotides in the junction match TRBD2. The DNA sequence follows: TGTGCCAGCAGGCCGGGGGCGGGAGGTCGCACCGGGGAGCTGTTTTTT. It is translated as CASRPGAGGRTGELFF. With the rest looked up from the reference TRBV9 and TRBJ2-2 genes rather than sequenced, the full variable domain is DSGVTQTPKHLITATGQRVTLRCSPRSGDLSVYWYQQSLDQGLQFLIQYYNGEERAKGNILERFSAQQFPDLHSELNLSSLELGDSALYFCASRPGAGGRTGELFFGEGSRLTVL.